Following are 3 T cell receptor beta chains from one sample sequenced in a study of control samples from healthy donors and cancer patients. TCRdb keeps only in-frame clones here, not all; method: immunoSEQ multiplex PCR. The sample lists just under 80,000 clones; 70% to 90% were seen once. Sequencing was performed on PBMCs. The receptors shown here come from a woman aged 60 to 75 with head and neck cancer.

V is TRBV20-1 and J is TRBJ1-5; 9 bases line up with TRBD1. After removal of 3 bases from V and 1 base from J, the junction contained 7 bases not matched to a gene. The germline V gene encodes CDR1 DFQATT and CDR2 SNEGSKA (reference sequence). The CDR3 sequence is 16 residues long. CDR3 residues: CSASPTGGVSNQPQHF. CDR3 DNA sequence: TGCAGTGCTAGTCCTACAGGGGGCGTGAGCAATCAGCCCCAGCATTTT.

The chain employs TRBV7-9 and TRBJ2-1; D is possibly TRBD2 (6 bases). Deletions cut 4 bases from V and 3 bases from J, with 19 bases between. Looked up from germline, CDR1 is SEHNR and CDR2 is FQNEAQ (reference sequence). This CDR3 spans 17 amino acids. The CDR3 DNA reads as TGTGCCAGCAGCTCCCAGGGAGGCAGGGCCCGCTACAATGAGCAGTTCTTC. Translating gives CASSSQGGRARYNEQFF.

This clone was counted a single time. The genes are TRBV11-2 and TRBJ1-6, with D unclear. Germline V gene data show CDR1 as SGHAT and CDR2 as FQNNGV. V was trimmed by 4 bases and J by 7 bases, leaving 8 bases between them. CDR3 length: 13 residues. CDR3 DNA: TGTGCCAGCAGCTCTAACAGAAATTCACCCCTCCACTTT. Translated: CASSSNRNSPLHF. Drawing the rest from reference TRBV11-2 and TRBJ1-6, the complete variable domain is EAGVAQSPRYKIIEKRQSVAFWCNPISGHATLYWYQQILGQGPKLLIQFQNNGVVDDSQLPKDRFSAERLKGVDSTLKIQPAKLEDSAVYLCASSSNRNSPLHFGNGTRLTVT.